The entry below describes one T cell receptor (beta chain). This sample is part of a study of blood T cell repertoires in COVID-19. Study overall: From T cells, B-cell-depleted T cells, or PBMCs came the material, which was cDNA or gDNA.

The germline CDR1 and CDR2 sequences are SNHLY and FYNNEI. The CDR3 spans 12 residues. Trimming took 10 bases from V and 2 from J, leaving 11 bases between them. Methods used by the authors: Estimated nucleated cell counts came from reference gene primer amplification. This table comes from immunoSEQ multiplex PCR, and its TCRdb copy is limited to in-frame clones, with some not included. That table is the source of V, J and clone size, and D and trimming were worked out from the DNA. The table lists about 440,000 clones, around 89% of them singletons. This receptor was obtained from a woman aged 25 to 45 with acute or convalescent COVID-19. This chain joins TRBV2 and TRBJ2-5; TRBD1 is a possible D gene (6 bases). The sample consisted of peripheral blood. CDR3: CATGQSQETQYF. The CDR3 region has the DNA TGTGCCACAGGACAGTCTCAAGAGACCCAGTACTTC. Filled out from reference TRBV2 and TRBJ2-5, the complete variable domain reads EPEVTQTPSHQVTQMGQEVILRCVPISNHLYFYWYRQILGQKVEFLVSFYNNEISEKSEIFDDQFSVERPDGSNFTLKIRSTKLEDSAMYFCATGQSQETQYFGPGTRLLVL.